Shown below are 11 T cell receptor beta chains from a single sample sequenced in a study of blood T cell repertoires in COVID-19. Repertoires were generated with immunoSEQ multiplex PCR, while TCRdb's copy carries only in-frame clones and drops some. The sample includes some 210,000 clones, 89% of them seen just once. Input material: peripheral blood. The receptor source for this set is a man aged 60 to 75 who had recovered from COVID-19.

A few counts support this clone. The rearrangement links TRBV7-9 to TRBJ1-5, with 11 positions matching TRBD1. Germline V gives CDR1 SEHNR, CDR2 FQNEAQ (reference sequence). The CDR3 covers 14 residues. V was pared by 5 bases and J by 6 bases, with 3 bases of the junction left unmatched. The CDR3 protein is CASSRTGGLQPQHF. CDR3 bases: TGTGCCAGCAGCCGGACAGGGGGCCTTCAGCCCCAGCATTTT.

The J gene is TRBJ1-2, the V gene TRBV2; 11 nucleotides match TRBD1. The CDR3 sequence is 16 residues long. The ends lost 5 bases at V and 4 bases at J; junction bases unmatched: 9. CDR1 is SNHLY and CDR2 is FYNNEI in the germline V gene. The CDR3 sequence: CASSRTGGAEVYGYTF. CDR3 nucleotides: TGTGCCAGCAGTCGGACAGGGGGCGCGGAAGTCTATGGCTACACCTTC.

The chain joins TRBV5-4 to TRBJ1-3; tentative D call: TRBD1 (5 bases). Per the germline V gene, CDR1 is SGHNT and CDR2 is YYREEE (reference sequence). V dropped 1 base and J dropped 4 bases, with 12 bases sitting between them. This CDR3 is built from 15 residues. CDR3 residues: CASSLSSQGGNTIYF. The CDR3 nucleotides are TGTGCCAGCAGCTTGTCGAGTCAGGGAGGAAACACCATATATTTT.

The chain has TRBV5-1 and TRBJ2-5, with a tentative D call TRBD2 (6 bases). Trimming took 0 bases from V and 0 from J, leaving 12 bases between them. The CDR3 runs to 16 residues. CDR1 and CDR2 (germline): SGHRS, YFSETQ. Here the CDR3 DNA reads TGCGCCAGCAGCTTGGGATCGGCTAGCGACCAAGAGACCCAGTACTTC. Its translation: CASSLGSASDQETQYF.

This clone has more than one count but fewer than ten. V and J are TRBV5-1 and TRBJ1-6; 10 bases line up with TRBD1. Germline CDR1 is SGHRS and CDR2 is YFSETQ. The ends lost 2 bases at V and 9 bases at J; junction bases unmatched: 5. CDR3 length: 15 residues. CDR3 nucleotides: TGCGCCAGCAGCTTCGACAGGGGGCGCAGTTCACCCCTCCACTTT. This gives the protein CASSFDRGRSSPLHF. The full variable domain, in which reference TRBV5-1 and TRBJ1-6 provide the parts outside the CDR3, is KAGVTQTPRYLIKTRGQQVTLSCSPISGHRSVSWYQQTPGQGLQFLFEYFSETQRNKGNFPGRFSGRQFSNSRSEMNVSTLELGDSALYLCASSFDRGRSSPLHFGNGTRLTVT.

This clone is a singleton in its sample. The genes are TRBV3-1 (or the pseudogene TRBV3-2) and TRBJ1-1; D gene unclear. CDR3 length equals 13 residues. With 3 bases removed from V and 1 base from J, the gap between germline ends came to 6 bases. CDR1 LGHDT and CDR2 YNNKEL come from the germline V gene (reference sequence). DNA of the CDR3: TGTGCCAGCAGCCACGGGGAGAACACTGAAGCTTTCTTT. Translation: CASSHGENTEAFF.

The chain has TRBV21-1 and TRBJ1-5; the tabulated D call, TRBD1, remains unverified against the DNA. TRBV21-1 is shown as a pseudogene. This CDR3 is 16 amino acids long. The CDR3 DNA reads TGTGCCAGCAGACAGGGGGCGAGGGGATCTGATCAGCCCCAGCATTTT. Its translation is CASRQGARGSDQPQHF.

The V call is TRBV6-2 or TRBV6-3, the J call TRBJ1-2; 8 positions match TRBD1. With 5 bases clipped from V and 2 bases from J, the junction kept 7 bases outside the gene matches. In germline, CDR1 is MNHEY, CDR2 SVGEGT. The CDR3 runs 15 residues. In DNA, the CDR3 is TGTGCCAGCAGTGATACAGGGGGAAACAACTATGGCTACACCTTC. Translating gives CASSDTGGNNYGYTF.

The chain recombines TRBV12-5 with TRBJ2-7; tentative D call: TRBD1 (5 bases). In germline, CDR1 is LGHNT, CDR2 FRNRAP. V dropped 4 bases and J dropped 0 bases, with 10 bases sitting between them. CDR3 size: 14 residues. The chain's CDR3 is CASGSDKSSYEQYF. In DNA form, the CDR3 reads TGTGCTAGTGGTTCGGACAAGTCCTCCTACGAGCAGTACTTC.

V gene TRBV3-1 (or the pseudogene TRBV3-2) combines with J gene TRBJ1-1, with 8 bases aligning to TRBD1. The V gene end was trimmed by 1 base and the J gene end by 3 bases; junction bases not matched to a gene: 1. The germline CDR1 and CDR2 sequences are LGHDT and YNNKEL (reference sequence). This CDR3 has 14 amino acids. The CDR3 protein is CASSQGQGYTEAFF. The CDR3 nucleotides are TGTGCCAGCAGCCAAGGACAGGGGTACACTGAAGCTTTCTTT.

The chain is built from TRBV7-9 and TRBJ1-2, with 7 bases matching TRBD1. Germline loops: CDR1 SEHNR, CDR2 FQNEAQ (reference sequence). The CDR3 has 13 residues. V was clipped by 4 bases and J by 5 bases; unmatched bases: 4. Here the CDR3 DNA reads TGTGCCAGCAGCTACTCGGGACAGTATGGCTACACCTTC. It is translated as CASSYSGQYGYTF.